These 10 T cell receptor beta chains were sequenced from one sample in a study of T-cell reconstitution after alpha-beta-depleted transplantation in children. Preparing the TCRbeta library involved the use of unique molecular identifiers. One entry per CDR3 protein, called by TCRdb with MiXCR from the PCR reads. The table records roughly 400,000 distinct CDR3 sequences, roughly 22% of them present only once. This material consisted of PBMCs from the stem cell graft donor, taken from the stem cell graft. The receptors shown here come from a human donor who donated a stem cell graft to a child with acute myeloid leukemia.

The chain employs TRBV7-9 and TRBJ2-7; D not resolved. Trimming took 5 bases from V and 2 from J, leaving 7 bases between them. Per germline, CDR1 SEHNR and CDR2 FQNEAQ (reference sequence). This CDR3 contains 12 residues. The CDR3 loop reads CASSRRTYEQYF. DNA for the CDR3: TGTGCCAGCAGCCGCCGGACCTACGAGCAGTACTTC.

In this sample, this clonotype turned up many times. The chain has TRBV7-2 and TRBJ2-1; a possible D gene is TRBD1 (5 bases). The CDR3 length is 14 residues. CDR1 is SGHTA and CDR2 is FQGNSA in the germline V gene. V gave up 4 bases and J gave up 4 bases, with 11 bases separating them. This CDR3 reads CASSSDSIYNEQFF. CDR3 DNA sequence: TGTGCCAGCAGCTCAGACAGTATTTACAATGAGCAGTTCTTC. Full variable domain (outside the CDR3, taken from reference TRBV7-2 and TRBJ2-1): GAGVSQSPSNKVTEKGKDVELRCDPISGHTALYWYRQSLGQGLEFLIYFQGNSAPDKSGLPSDRFSAERTGGSVSTLTIQRTQQEDSAVYLCASSSDSIYNEQFFGPGTRLTVL.

This clonotype was detected a few times. The chain combines TRBV6-1 with TRBJ2-7; possible D gene TRBD2, 6 bases. The V end was cut by 4 bases, the J end by 0 bases, with 16 bases between. In germline, CDR1 is MNHNS, CDR2 SASEGT. The CDR3 is made up of 16 amino acids. The CDR3 region has the DNA TGTGCCAGCAGTGCCCTCGCTAGCGCCGACTCCTACGAGCAGTACTTC. Protein product: CASSALASADSYEQYF.

The chain recombines TRBV4-1 with TRBJ2-7; D uncertain. Per germline, CDR1 MGHRA and CDR2 YSYEKL. Trimming took off 4 bases at V and 4 bases at J, with 11 bases between the two ends. The CDR3 contains 13 residues. CDR3 nucleotides: TGCGCCAGCAGCCGGGCTTTCGGGTACGAGCAGTACTTC. Amino acid sequence: CASSRAFGYEQYF.

This clonotype came up many times. This chain uses TRBV12-3 or TRBV12-4 with TRBJ2-5; TRBD2 aligns across 8 bases. Unmatched junction bases numbered 10, after V lost 7 bases and J lost 0 bases. CDR3 size: 16 residues. CDR3 amino acids: CASTQGTSGYQETQYF. The CDR3 nucleotides are TGTGCCAGCACCCAGGGAACTAGCGGTTACCAAGAGACCCAGTACTTC.

The V gene is TRBV20-1, the J gene TRBJ2-5; 9 positions match TRBD1. The germline V gene has CDR1 DFQATT and CDR2 SNEGSKA (reference sequence). The ends lost 2 bases at V and 5 bases at J; junction bases unmatched: 9. CDR3 length: 15 residues. Written as DNA, the CDR3 is TGCAGTGCTAGAATGGTTAACAGGGGGCCCGAGACCCAGTACTTC. It is translated as CSARMVNRGPETQYF.

DNA of the CDR3: TGTGCCAGCACCGGGGACCGGGGGACCCAGTACTTC. Protein: CASTGDRGTQYF. This sequence joins TRBV12-3 or TRBV12-4 and TRBJ2-5; D is tentatively TRBD1 or TRBD2 (5 bases each). This CDR3 has 12 residues. V shed 7 bases and J shed 7 bases, with 13 bases lying between them.

This clonotype was seen a handful of times. The V and J genes are TRBV7-2 and TRBJ2-3, with D unclear. V lost 2 bases and J lost 6, with 6 bases in between. CDR3 length equals 12 residues. CDR1 and CDR2 from the germline V gene are SGHTA and FQGNSA. The chain's CDR3 is CASSLFSDTQYF. For the CDR3, the DNA is TGTGCCAGCAGCTTATTCTCGGATACGCAGTATTTT.

The chain employs TRBV27 and TRBJ2-3, with D perhaps matching TRBD1 (6 bases). CDR3 length: 11 amino acids. V dropped 5 bases and J dropped 9 bases, with 9 bases sitting between them. Per the germline V gene, CDR1 is MNHEY and CDR2 is SMNVEV (reference sequence). The CDR3 sequence: CASSPGHTQYF. CDR3 in DNA: TGTGCCAGCAGTCCGGGACACACGCAGTATTTT.

The J gene is TRBJ2-6, the V gene TRBV4-1; D gene uncertain. Between the trimmed V and J ends, which lost 5 bases and 2 bases, there was a span of 4 bases. The germline gives CDR1 MGHRA, CDR2 YSYEKL. The CDR3 runs 13 residues. The CDR3 coding sequence is TGCGCCAGCAGCTCACCTGGGGCCAACGTCCTGACTTTC. It codes for CASSSPGANVLTF.